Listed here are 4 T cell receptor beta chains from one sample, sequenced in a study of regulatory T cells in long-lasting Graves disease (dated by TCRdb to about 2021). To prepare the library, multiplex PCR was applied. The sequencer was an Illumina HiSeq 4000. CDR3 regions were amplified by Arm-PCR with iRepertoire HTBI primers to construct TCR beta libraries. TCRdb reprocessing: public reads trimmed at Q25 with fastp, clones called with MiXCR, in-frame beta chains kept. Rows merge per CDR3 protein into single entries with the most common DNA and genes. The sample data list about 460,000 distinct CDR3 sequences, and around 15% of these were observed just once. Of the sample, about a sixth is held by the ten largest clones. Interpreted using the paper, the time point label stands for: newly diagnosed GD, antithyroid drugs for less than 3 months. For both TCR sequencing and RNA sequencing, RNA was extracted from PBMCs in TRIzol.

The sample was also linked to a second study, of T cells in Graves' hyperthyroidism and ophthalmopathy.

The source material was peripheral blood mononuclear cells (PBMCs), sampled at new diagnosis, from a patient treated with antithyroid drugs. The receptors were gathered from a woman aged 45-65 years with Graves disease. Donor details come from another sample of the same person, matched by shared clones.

CDR3 DNA sequence: TGTGCCAGCAGCTTGCCGGGAGACGGCTACAATGAGCAGTTCTTC. Its translation is CASSLPGDGYNEQFF. The chain uses TRBV5-4 and TRBJ2-1, with a weak D call TRBD2 (6 bases). This CDR3 region has 15 residues. V lost 1 base to trimming and J lost 3 bases, with 11 bases between them. Germline CDR1 reads SGHNT; CDR2 reads YYREEE (reference sequence).

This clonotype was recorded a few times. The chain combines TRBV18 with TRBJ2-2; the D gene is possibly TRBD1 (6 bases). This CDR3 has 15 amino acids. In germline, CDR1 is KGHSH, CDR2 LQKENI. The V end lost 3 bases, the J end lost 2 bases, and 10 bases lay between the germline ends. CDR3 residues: CASSPLDSNTGELFF. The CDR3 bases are TGTGCCAGCTCACCCCTGGACAGCAACACCGGGGAGCTGTTTTTT.

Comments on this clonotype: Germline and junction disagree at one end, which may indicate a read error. The chain's CDR3 is CASSAGEIQYF. The CDR3 DNA follows: TGTGCCAGCTCCGCCGGGGAGATCCAGTACTTC. The V call is TRBV9, the J call TRBJ2-5, with D maybe TRBD2 (5 bases). This CDR3 spans 11 amino acids. Germline V lookup: CDR1 SGDLS, CDR2 YYNGEE.

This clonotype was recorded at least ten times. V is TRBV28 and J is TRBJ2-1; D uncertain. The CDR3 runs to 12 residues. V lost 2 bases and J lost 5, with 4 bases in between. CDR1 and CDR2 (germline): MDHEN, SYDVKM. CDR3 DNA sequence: TGTGCCAGCAGTTTAAGGAACAATGAGCAGTTCTTC. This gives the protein CASSLRNNEQFF.